The source of this T cell receptor (beta chain) is a study of blood T cell repertoires in COVID-19. Background on the study: Material from acute and convalescent COVID-19 was sourced from the United States, Italy and Spain. The analysed material was cDNA or gDNA that came from T cells, B-cell-depleted T cells, or PBMCs.

As handled by the study authors: For nucleated cells, counts were estimated from reference gene primer amplification. Measured with immunoSEQ multiplex PCR; TCRdb has only the in-frame clones, and not every one. V and J calls and clone size are given by that table; D and trimming were obtained from the DNA. The sample contains 120,000 or so clones, around 77% of which appear only once. The length of the CDR3 is 13 residues. Germline CDR1 is MNHEY and CDR2 is SMNVEV (reference sequence). V was pared by 3 bases and J by 7 bases, with 6 bases of the junction left unmatched. The TCR was taken from a man aged 60 to 69 with active or convalescent COVID-19. The rearrangement links TRBV27 to TRBJ2-7; TRBD1 agrees at 7 bases. The sequencing input was peripheral blood. The CDR3 is CASSFLLQGEQYF. CDR3 coding DNA: TGTGCCAGCAGTTTTCTATTACAGGGGGAGCAGTACTTC.